This TCR beta chain is drawn from a study of T cells in Graves' hyperthyroidism and ophthalmopathy. Across the study: Peripheral blood was secured at the point of initial diagnosis, before any treatment.

This clonotype was seen only a few times. CDR1 MGHRA and CDR2 YSYEKL come from the germline V gene. J was trimmed by 4 bases and V by 2 bases; bases with no gene match: 7. The CDR3 sequence is 16 residues long. Authors of the study amplified TCR beta CDR3 regions from RNA transcripts. HTBI primers were the set used in a first-round RT-PCR of the TCR CDR3. TCRdb reprocessed the multiplex PCR reads via MiXCR and lists one record per CDR3 protein. The sample records 300,000 to 450,000 distinct CDR3 sequences, around 14% being singletons. The sample consisted of blood. This clonotype was obtained from a woman aged 25 to 39 with Graves' hyperthyroidism. The gene calls are TRBV4-1 and TRBJ2-5; 10 nucleotides agree with TRBD2. The CDR3 reads CASSQRGAGGAETQYF. The CDR3 bases are TGCGCCAGCAGCCAAAGGGGAGCGGGAGGGGCAGAGACCCAGTACTTC.